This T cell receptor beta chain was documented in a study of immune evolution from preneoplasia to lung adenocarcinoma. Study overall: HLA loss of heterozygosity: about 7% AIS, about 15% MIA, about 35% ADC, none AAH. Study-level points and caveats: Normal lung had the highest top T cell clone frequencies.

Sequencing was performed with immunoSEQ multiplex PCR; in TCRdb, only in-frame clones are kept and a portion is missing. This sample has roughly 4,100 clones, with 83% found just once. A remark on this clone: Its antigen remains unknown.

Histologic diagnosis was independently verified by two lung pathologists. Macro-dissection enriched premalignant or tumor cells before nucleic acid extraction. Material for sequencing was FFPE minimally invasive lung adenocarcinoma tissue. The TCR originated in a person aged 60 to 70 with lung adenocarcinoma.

CDR3 sequence reads: CAISDHGLAGTTDTQYF. The CDR3 DNA sequence: TGTGCCATCAGTGATCACGGACTAGCGGGGACCACAGATACGCAGTATTTT. This chain uses TRBV10-3 with TRBJ2-3; 12 bases are a match to TRBD2. Per the germline V gene, CDR1 is ENHRY and CDR2 is SYGVKD. This CDR3 spans 17 amino acids. Trimming removed 3 bases from V and 2 bases from J; junction bases left unmatched: 6.